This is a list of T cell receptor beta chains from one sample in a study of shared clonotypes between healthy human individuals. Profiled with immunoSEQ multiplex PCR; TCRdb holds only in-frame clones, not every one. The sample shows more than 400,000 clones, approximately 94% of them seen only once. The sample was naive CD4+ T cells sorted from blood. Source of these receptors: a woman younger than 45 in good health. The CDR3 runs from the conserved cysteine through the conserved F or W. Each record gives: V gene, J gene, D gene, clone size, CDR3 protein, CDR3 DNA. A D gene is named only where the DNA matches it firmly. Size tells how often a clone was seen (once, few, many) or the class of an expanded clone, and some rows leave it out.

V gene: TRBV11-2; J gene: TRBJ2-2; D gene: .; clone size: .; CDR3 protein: CASSPNPGPDTGELFF; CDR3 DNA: TGTGCCAGCAGCCCAAATCCGGGACCAGACACCGGGGAGCTGTTTTTT
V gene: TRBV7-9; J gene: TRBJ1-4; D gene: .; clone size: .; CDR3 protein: CASSLGDRPATNEKLFF; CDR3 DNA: TGTGCCAGCAGCTTAGGTGACAGGCCTGCAACTAATGAAAAACTGTTTTTT
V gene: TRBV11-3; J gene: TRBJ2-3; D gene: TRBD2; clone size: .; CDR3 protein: CASSLDGGSTDTQYF; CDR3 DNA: TGTGCCAGCAGCTTAGACGGGGGGAGCACAGATACGCAGTATTTT
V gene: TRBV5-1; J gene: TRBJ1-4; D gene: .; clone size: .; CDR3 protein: CASSFTDGNEKLFF; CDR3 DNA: TGCGCCAGCAGCTTCACGGACGGGAATGAAAAACTGTTTTTT
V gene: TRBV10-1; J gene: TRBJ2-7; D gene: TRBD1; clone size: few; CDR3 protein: CASSWDSSYEQYF; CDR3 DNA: TGCGCCAGCAGTTGGGACAGCTCCTACGAGCAGTACTTC
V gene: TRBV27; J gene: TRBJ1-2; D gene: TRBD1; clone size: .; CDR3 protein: CASSSQQGAALGGYTF; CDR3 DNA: TGTGCCAGCAGTTCTCAACAGGGGGCGGCGTTGGGCGGCTACACCTTC
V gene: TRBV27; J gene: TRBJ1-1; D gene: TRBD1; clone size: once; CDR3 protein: CASSHLTGAGGINTEAFF; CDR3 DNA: TGTGCCAGCAGTCACTTAACCGGAGCAGGGGGGATAAACACTGAAGCTTTCTTT
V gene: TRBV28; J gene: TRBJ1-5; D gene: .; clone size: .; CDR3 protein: CASRRKVLAYQPQHF; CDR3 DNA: TGTGCCAGCAGGAGGAAAGTGCTAGCTTATCAGCCCCAGCATTTT
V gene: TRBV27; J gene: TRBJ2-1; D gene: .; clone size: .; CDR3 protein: CASSPGLTYNEQFF; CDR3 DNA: TGTGCCAGCAGCCCGGGACTTACCTACAATGAGCAGTTCTTC
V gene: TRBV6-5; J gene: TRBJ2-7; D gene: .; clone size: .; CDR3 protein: CASSYSQGYYEQYF; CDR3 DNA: TGTGCCAGCAGTTACTCCCAGGGGTACTACGAGCAGTACTTC
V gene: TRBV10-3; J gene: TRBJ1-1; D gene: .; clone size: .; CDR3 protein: CATNGRGIEAFF; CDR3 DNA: TGTGCCACCAACGGGAGGGGCATTGAAGCTTTCTTT
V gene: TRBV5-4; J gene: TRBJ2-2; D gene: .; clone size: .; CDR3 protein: CASSSLGGVINTGELFF; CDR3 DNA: TGTGCCAGCAGCTCCCTCGGAGGCGTCATAAACACCGGGGAGCTGTTTTTT
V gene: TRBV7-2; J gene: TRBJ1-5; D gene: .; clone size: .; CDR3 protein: CASSLVADQPQHF; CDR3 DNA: TGTGCCAGCAGCTTAGTGGCGGATCAGCCCCAGCATTTT
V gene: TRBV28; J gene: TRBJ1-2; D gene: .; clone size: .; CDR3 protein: CASSTGTRPSGYTF; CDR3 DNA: TGTGCCAGCAGCACCGGTACGAGGCCGAGCGGCTACACCTTC
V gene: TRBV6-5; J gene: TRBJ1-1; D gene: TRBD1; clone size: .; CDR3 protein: CASSGQGLMNTEAFF; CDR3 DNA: TGTGCCAGCAGTGGACAGGGCCTCATGAACACTGAAGCTTTCTTT
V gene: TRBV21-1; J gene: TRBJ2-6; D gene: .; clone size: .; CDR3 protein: CASSNTSSSGANVLTF; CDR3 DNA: TGTGCCAGCAGCAACACCTCCAGCTCTGGGGCCAACGTCCTGACTTTC
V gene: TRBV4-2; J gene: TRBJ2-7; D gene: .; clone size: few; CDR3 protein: CASSPNYGGVSYEQYF; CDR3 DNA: TGTGCCAGCAGCCCGAATTATGGCGGGGTGTCCTACGAGCAGTACTTC
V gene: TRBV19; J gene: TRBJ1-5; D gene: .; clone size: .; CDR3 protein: CASSTSGQPQHF; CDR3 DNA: TGTGCCAGTAGTACCTCGGGGCAGCCCCAGCATTTT
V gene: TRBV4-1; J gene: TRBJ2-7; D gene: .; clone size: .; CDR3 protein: CASSRFATGSYEQYF; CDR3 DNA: TGCGCCAGCAGCCGTTTTGCGACAGGCTCCTACGAGCAGTACTTC
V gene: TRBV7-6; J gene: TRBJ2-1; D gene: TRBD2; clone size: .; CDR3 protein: CASSQGLAGEWDEQFF; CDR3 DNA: TGTGCCAGCAGCCAGGGACTAGCGGGAGAATGGGATGAGCAGTTCTTC
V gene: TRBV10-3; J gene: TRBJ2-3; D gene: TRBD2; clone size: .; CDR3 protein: CAISEFRTSPDTQYF; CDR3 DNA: TGTGCCATCAGTGAGTTCCGGACTAGCCCAGATACGCAGTATTTT
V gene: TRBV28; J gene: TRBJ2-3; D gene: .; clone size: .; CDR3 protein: CASSFAGSRTDTQYF; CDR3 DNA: TGTGCCAGCAGTTTCGCCGGGAGTAGGACAGATACGCAGTATTTT
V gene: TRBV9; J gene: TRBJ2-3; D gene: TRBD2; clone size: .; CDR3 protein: CASSPRLAGAIPTQYF; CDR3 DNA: TGTGCCAGCAGCCCCCGACTAGCGGGAGCCATTCCTACGCAGTATTTT
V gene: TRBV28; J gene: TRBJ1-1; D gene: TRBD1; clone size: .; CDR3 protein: CASISGGAGNTEAFF; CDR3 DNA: TGTGCCAGCATATCAGGGGGCGCCGGGAACACTGAAGCTTTCTTT
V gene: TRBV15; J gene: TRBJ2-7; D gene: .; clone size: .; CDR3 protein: CATSRDRGDYEQYF; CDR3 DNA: TGTGCCACCAGCAGAGACAGGGGCGACTACGAGCAGTACTTC
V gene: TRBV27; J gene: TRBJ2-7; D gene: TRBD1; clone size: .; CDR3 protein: CASSPRRQGLSYEQYF; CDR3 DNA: TGTGCCAGCAGTCCCCGTCGACAGGGTCTCTCCTACGAGCAGTACTTC
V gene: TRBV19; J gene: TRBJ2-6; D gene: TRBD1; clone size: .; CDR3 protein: CASSIGTGRPGANVLTF; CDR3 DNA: TGTGCCAGTAGTATAGGGACAGGGCGCCCTGGGGCCAACGTCCTGACTTTC
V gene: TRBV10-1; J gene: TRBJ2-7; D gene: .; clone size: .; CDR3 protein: CASSEFTNRGYEQYF; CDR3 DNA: TGCGCCAGCAGTGAGTTCACAAATAGAGGGTACGAGCAGTACTTC
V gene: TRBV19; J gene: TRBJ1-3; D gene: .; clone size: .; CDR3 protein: CASSTLSGFLSGNTIYF; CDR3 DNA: TGTGCCAGTAGTACTCTATCCGGGTTCCTCTCTGGAAACACCATATATTTT
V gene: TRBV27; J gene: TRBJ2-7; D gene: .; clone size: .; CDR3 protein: CASSSSYLSSYEQYF; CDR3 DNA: TGTGCCAGCAGTTCCTCCTACTTGTCGTCCTACGAGCAGTACTTC
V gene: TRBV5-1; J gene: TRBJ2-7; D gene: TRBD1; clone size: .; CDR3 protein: CASSLGTGTYEQYF; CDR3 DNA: TGCGCCAGCAGCTTGGGGACAGGGACCTACGAGCAGTACTTC
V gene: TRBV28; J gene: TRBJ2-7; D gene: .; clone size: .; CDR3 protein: CASRLPGQAYEQYF; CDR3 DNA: TGTGCCAGCAGACTGCCGGGACAAGCATACGAGCAGTACTTC
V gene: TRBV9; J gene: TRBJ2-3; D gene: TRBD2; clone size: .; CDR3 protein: CASSVAAGLAGIAVDTQYF; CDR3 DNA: TGTGCCAGCAGCGTAGCTGCTGGACTAGCGGGAATTGCGGTAGATACGCAGTATTTT
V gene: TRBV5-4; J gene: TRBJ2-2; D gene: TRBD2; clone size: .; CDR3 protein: CASSRGGRGTGELFF; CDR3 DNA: TGTGCCAGCAGCCGAGGCGGGAGGGGTACCGGGGAGCTGTTTTTT
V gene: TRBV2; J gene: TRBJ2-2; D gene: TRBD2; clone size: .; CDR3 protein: CASSSSGSTTGELFF; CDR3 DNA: TGTGCCAGCAGTTCTAGCGGGAGTACGACCGGGGAGCTGTTTTTT
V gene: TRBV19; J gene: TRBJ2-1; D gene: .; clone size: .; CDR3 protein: CASSIGLTRANEQFF; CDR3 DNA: TGTGCCAGTAGTATTGGGTTGACGCGGGCCAATGAGCAGTTCTTC
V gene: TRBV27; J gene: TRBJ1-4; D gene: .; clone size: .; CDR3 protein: CASSLLGGTNEKLFF; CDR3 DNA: TGTGCCAGCAGTTTATTAGGGGGAACTAATGAAAAACTGTTTTTT
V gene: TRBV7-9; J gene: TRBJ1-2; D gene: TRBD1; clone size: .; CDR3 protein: CASSDGQVRVDGYTF; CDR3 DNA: TGTGCCAGCAGCGACGGACAGGTCCGCGTTGATGGCTACACCTTC
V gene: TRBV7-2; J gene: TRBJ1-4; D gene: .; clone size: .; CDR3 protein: CASSLNRATNEKLFF; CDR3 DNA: TGTGCCAGCAGTCTGAACCGTGCAACTAATGAAAAACTGTTTTTT
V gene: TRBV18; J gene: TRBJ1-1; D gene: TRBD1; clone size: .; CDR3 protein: CASSPRGGNTEAFF; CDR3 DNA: TGTGCCAGCTCACCCAGGGGGGGGAACACTGAAGCTTTCTTT
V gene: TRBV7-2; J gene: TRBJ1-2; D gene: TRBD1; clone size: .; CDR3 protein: CATSGQGNYGYTF; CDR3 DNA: TGTGCCACCAGTGGACAGGGCAACTATGGCTACACCTTC
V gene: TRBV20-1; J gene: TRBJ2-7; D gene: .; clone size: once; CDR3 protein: CSANVGYEQYF; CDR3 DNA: TGCAGTGCAAACGTGGGCTACGAGCAGTACTTC
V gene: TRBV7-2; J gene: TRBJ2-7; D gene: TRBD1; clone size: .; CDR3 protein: CASSRSRGTGVNEQYF; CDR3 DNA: TGTGCCAGCAGCCGAAGCCGAGGGACAGGGGTAAACGAGCAGTACTTC
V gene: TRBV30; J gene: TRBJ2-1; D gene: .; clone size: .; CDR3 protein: CAWSPGTHANEQFF; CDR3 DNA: TGTGCCTGGAGCCCAGGAACTCACGCCAATGAGCAGTTCTTC
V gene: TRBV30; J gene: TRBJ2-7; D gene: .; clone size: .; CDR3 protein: CAWSNNRDSKQYF; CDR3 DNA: TGTGCCTGGAGTAATAACCGGGACTCTAAGCAGTACTTC
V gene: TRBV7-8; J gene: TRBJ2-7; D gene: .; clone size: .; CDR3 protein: CASSRLNRDEQYF; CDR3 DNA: TGTGCCAGCAGCCGACTCAATCGGGACGAGCAGTACTTC
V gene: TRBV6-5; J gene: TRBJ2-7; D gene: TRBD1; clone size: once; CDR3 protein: CASSYDPGTGRGEQYF; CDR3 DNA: TGTGCCAGCAGTTACGACCCCGGGACAGGGAGGGGCGAGCAGTACTTC
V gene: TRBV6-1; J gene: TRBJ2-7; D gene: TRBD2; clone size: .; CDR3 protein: CASSAYRLAGAYEQYF; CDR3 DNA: TGTGCCAGCAGTGCGTACCGACTAGCGGGAGCCTACGAGCAGTACTTC
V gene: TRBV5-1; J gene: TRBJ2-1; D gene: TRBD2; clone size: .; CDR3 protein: CASSLSSGSYNEQFF; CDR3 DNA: TGCGCCAGCAGCTTGTCTAGCGGGAGTTACAACGAGCAGTTCTTC
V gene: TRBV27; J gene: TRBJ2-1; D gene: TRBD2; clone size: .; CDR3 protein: CASTMRGLALDEQFF; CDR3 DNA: TGTGCCAGCACCATGAGGGGACTAGCTTTGGATGAGCAGTTCTTC
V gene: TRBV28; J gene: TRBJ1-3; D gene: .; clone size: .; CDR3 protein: CASRPGTTSGNTIYF; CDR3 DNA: TGTGCCAGCAGACCCGGGACTACCTCTGGAAACACCATATATTTT
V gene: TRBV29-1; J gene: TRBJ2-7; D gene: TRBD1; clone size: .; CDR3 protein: CSASGTGYSEQYF; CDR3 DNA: TGCAGCGCCTCCGGGACAGGGTATAGCGAGCAGTACTTC
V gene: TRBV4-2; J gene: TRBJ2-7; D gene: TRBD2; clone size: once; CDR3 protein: CASSARGGNSYEQYF; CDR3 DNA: TGTGCCAGTAGTGCCCGCGGGGGGAACTCCTACGAGCAGTACTTC
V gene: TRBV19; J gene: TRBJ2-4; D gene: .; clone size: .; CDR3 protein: CASSIRGESSAAKNIQYF; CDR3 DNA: TGTGCCAGTAGTATAAGGGGGGAGAGTTCGGCAGCCAAAAACATTCAGTACTTC
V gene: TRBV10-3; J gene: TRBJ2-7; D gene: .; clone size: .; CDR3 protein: CAISDPRRSMGSSYEQYF; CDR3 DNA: TGTGCCATCAGTGACCCGCGGCGCTCAATGGGGTCCTCCTACGAGCAGTACTTC
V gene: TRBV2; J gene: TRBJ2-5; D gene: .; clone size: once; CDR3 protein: CASSLLTREETQYF; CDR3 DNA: TGTGCCAGCAGTTTGCTTACTCGGGAAGAGACCCAGTACTTC
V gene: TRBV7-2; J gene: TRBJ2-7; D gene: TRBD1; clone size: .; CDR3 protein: CASSLDRDRGDEQYF; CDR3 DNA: TGTGCCAGCAGCCTCGACCGGGACAGGGGCGATGAGCAGTACTTC
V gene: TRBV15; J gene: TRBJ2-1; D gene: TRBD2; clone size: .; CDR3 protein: CATSRSGTYNEQFF; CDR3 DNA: TGTGCCACCAGTCGGAGCGGGACCTACAATGAGCAGTTCTTC